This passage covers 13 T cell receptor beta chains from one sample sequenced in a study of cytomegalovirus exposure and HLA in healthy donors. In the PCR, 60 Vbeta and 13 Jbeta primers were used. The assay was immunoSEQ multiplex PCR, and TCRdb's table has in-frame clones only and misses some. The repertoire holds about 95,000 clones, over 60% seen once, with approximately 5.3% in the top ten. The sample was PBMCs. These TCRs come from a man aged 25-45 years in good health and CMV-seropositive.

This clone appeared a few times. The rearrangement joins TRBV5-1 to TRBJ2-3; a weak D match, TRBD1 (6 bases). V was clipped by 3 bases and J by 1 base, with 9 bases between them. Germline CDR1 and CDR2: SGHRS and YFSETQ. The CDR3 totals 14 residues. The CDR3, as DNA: TGCGCCAGCAGCTCCTACAGGGGCACAGATACGCAGTATTTT. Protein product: CASSSYRGTDTQYF. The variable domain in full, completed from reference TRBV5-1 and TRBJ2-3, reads KAGVTQTPRYLIKTRGQQVTLSCSPISGHRSVSWYQQTPGQGLQFLFEYFSETQRNKGNFPGRFSGRQFSNSRSEMNVSTLELGDSALYLCASSSYRGTDTQYFGPGTRLTVL.

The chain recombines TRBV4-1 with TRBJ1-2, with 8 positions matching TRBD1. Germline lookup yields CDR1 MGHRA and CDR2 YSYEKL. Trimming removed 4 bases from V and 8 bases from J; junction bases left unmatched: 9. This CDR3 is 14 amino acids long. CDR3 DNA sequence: TGCGCCAGCAGCCCCCCGGACAGGGCCGGCGGCTACACCTTC. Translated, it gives CASSPPDRAGGYTF.

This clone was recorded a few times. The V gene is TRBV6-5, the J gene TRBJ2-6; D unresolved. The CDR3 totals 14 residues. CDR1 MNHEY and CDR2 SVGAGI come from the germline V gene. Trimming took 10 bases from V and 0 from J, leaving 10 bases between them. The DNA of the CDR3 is TGTGCCACCCTTCAGGTCTCTGGGGCCAACGTCCTGACTTTC. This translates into CATLQVSGANVLTF.

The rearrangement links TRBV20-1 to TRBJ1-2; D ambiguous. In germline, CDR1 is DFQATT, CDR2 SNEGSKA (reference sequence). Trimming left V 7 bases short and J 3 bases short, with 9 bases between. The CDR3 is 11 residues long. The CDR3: CSVGSDYGYTF. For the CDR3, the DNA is TGCAGTGTAGGGAGCGACTATGGCTACACCTTC.

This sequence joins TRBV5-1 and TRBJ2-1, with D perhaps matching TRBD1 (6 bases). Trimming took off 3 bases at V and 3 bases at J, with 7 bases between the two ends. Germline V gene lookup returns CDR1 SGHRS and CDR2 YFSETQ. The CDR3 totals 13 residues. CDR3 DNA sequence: TGCGCCAGCAGCTCGGACAGCTACAATGAGCAGTTCTTC. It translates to CASSSDSYNEQFF.

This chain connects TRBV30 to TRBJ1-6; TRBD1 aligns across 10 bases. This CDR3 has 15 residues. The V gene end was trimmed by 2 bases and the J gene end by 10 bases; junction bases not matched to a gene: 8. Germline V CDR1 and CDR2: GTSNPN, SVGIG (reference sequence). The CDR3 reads CAWSYLGQGMSPLHF. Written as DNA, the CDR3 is TGTGCCTGGAGTTATTTGGGACAGGGGATGTCACCCCTCCACTTT.

The DNA of the CDR3 is TGTGCCAGCTCACCCGGGCGGGCCTCCTACAATGAGCAGTTCTTC. Translating gives CASSPGRASYNEQFF. The rearrangement uses TRBV18 and TRBJ2-1; D possibly corresponds to TRBD2 (5 bases). Germline V gene data show CDR1 as KGHSH and CDR2 as LQKENI. The length of the CDR3 is 15 residues. The V end was cut by 3 bases, the J end by 0 bases, with 9 bases between.

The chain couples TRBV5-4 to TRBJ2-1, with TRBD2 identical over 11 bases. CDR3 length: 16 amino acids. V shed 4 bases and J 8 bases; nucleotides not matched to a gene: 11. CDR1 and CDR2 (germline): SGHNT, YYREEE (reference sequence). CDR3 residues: CASSAKTSGARHEQFF. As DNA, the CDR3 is TGTGCCAGCAGCGCGAAGACTAGCGGGGCTCGACATGAGCAGTTCTTC.

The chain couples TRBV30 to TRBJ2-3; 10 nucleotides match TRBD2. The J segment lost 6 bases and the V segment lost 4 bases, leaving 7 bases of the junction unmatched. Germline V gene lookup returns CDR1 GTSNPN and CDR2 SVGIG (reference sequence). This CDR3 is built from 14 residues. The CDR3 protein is CAWTRLAGPDTQYF. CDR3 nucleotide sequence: TGTGCCTGGACCAGACTAGCGGGTCCCGATACGCAGTATTTT.

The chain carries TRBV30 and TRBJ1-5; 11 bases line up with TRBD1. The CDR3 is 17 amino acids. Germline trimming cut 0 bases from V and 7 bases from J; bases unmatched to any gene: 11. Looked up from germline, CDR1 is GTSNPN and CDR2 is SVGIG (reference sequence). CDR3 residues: CAWSVRAGTGGRQPQHF. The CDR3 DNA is TGTGCCTGGAGTGTACGGGCCGGGACAGGGGGTAGGCAGCCCCAGCATTTT.

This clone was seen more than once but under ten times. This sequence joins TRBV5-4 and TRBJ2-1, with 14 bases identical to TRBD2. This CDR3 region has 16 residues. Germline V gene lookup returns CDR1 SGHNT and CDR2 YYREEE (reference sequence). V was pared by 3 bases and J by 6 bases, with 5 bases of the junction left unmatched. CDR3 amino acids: CASSSPGLAGVNEQFF. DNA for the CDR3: TGTGCCAGCAGCTCCCCGGGACTAGCGGGAGTCAATGAGCAGTTCTTC.

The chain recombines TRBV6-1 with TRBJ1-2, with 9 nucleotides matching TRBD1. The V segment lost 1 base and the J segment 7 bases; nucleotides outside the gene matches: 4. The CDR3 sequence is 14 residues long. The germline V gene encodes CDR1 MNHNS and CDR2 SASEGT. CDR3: CASSEGRDRAGYTF. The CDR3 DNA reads TGTGCCAGCAGTGAAGGGAGGGACAGGGCTGGCTACACCTTC.

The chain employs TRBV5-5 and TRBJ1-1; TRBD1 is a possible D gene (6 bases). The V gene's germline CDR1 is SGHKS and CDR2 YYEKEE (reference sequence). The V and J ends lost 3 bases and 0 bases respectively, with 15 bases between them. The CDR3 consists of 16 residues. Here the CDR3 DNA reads TGTGCCAGCAGCTGGGGGACACCATCCATGAACACTGAAGCTTTCTTT. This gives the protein CASSWGTPSMNTEAFF. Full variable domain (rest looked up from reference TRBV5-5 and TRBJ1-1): DAGVTQSPTHLIKTRGQQVTLRCSPISGHKSVSWYQQVLGQGPQFIFQYYEKEERGRGNFPDRFSARQFPNYSSELNVNALLLGDSALYLCASSWGTPSMNTEAFFGQGTRLTVV.